This T cell receptor (beta chain) was sequenced in a study of OX40 agonist ivuxolimab in advanced cancers. Looking at the study overall: Ivuxolimab was an agonistic, fully human IgG2 monoclonal antibody directed against OX40 (CD134), a costimulatory receptor. Partial responses occurred in three dose-escalation patients, of whom one had hepatocellular carcinoma and two had cutaneous melanoma. The dose-escalation cohort was 82.7% male with a mean age of approximately 60 years, ranging from roughly 20 to 80. Intravenous ivuxolimab was administered to patients every 2 weeks at six dose levels: 0.01, 0.1, 0.3, 1.5, 3 and 10 mg/kg. The monotherapy dose-escalation portion (N ≈ 52 patients) of the phase I ivuxolimab trial is reported in the paper. Prior anti-PD-1, anti-PD-L1 or anti-CTLA-4 therapy was permitted, and about two fifths of dose-escalation patients had received checkpoint inhibitors. Of the approximately 53 patients in dose escalation, about 20 had hepatocellular carcinoma, roughly 15 had melanoma, 9 had renal cell carcinoma and 9 had head and neck cancer. Peripheral TCRbeta sequencing aimed to test whether ivuxolimab altered TCR sequence diversity and caused clonal T-cell expansion. Study-wide findings and limitations: At doses from 0.1 to 3.0 mg/kg, clonal expansion was seen in both CD4+ and CD8+ blood T cells between baseline and week 6. Low levels of normalized T-cell clonal expansion were also seen in some nonresponding patients. The antigen specificity of the clonally expanded peripheral T cells was not determined. After ivuxolimab, expanded clones were on average more numerous among CD8+ T cells than among CD4+ T cells. Partial responders in the 0.1-3.0 mg/kg groups had among the lowest normalized peripheral clonal expansion, especially among CD8+ T cells.

Patients with a history of autoimmune disease or receiving systemic immunosuppression were excluded from the trial. In every dose cohort, peripheral blood was drawn for TCR sequencing at baseline, cycle 4 day 1, and cycle 7 day 1. The samples were taken from a phase I, first-in-human, multicenter, open-label dose-escalation trial of ivuxolimab. Adults with locally advanced or metastatic melanoma, renal cell, hepatocellular, or head and neck squamous cell carcinoma were enrolled in the trial. Before TCR sequencing, CD4+ T cells and CD8+ T cells were sorted from peripheral blood as separate populations. The germline ends are 2 bases apart after V is trimmed by 4 bases and J by 1 base. The CDR3 spans 12 residues, from the cysteine through the phenylalanine. Left in the record is the CDR3 DNA by itself, 36 bases read in frame from the first base. CDR1 is given as SGHDT and CDR2 as YYEEEE, both from the germline V gene.

In the case of this clone: The target of this receptor is not known. The record has no base qualities; no much larger clone is one base away.

For sequencing of the TCRbeta CDR3 region, genomic DNA was extracted from the sorted cells. TCRbeta CDR3 regions were sequenced using the immunoSEQ Assay. In TCRdb, the immuneACCESS table is reduced to in-frame sequences with V and J assigned. These tables do not hold every clone; where another copy was compared, an unresolved V gene accounts for under half, and the others remain unexplained. For this sample the table gives 12,000 or so clones, of which approximately 80% were detected only once. The ten largest clones capture roughly 13% of the sample. The sample here was CD4+ or CD8+ T cells sorted from blood, taken in a trial of the OX40 agonist ivuxolimab. The chain uses TRBV5-6 and TRBJ2-2; the D gene remains uncertain. This receptor was taken from an adult with an advanced solid tumor such as melanoma, head and neck, liver or kidney cancer. The DNA sequence is as follows: TGTGCCAGCAGCCTGAACACCGGGGAGCTGTTTTTT. Its amino acids are CASSLNTGELFF.